This T cell receptor (beta chain) came from a study of blood T cell repertoires in COVID-19. As for the study in general: The United States, Italy and Spain provided the acute and convalescent COVID-19 samples. Sample material is recorded as cDNA or gDNA derived from T cells, B-cell-depleted T cells, or PBMCs.

CDR1 and CDR2 from the germline V gene are MNHEY and SVGAGI. V was clipped by 6 bases and J by 6 bases, with 11 bases between them. The CDR3 covers 13 residues. Measured with immunoSEQ multiplex PCR; TCRdb has only the in-frame clones, and not every one. Altogether more than 85,000 clones are present, around 89% being singletons, with the ten largest covering less than 1.5%. This receptor was obtained from a human donor in a cohort sampled during active COVID-19. This chain connects TRBV6-5 to TRBJ2-2, with a tentative D call TRBD1 (6 bases). The sequenced sample consisted of peripheral blood. CDR3 in amino acids: CASRRGIAGELFF. The CDR3 nucleotides read TGTGCCAGCAGAAGGGGGATCGCCGGGGAGCTGTTTTTT.